This TCR beta chain was observed in a study of Ad26.COV2.S vaccination and SARS-CoV-2 variants. Across the study: Donor got 5x10^10 or 1x10^11 viral particles of Ad26.COV2.S.

The repertoire was sequenced with immunoSEQ multiplex PCR; TCRdb's copy has only in-frame clones and lacks some. Of roughly 700,000 clones in the sample, about 89% were seen once. Treatment here: some 20 received Ad26.COV2.S at low or high dose, single or two shots; about 5 received placebo; per-sample allocation not given. Specimen acquisition occurred on day 63 following the initial vaccine or placebo injection. Looked up from germline, CDR1 is MNHEY and CDR2 is SMNVEV (reference sequence). V was shortened by 2 bases and J by 8 bases, with 13 bases between the two germline ends. The CDR3 contains 14 residues.

The chain links TRBV27 to TRBJ2-1; D tentatively reads TRBD1 or TRBD2 (5 bases each). The material was peripheral blood, obtained in a trial of Ad26.COV2.S vaccine versus placebo. This sequence originates from a person aged 18-60 years who received the Ad26.COV2.S COVID-19 vaccine or a placebo. The CDR3 protein is CASSLTRGWDEQFF. The CDR3 coding sequence is TGTGCCAGCAGTTTAACGAGGGGATGGGATGAGCAGTTCTTC.